Listed below are T cell receptor beta chains from one sample, sequenced in a study of shared clonotypes between healthy human individuals. Some clones are missing from TCRdb's copy, which holds only in-frame ones; the method was immunoSEQ multiplex PCR. The sample lists some 1.5 million clones, approximately 97% seen once, with 1.2% in the top ten. The sequencing input was naive CD4+ T cells sorted from blood. The receptors derive from a young man in good health. Both conserved end residues are part of each CDR3. The order of the fields is CDR3 DNA, CDR3 protein, V gene, D gene, clone size, J gene. D genes are given only for firm matches. Clone size is shown for a subset of rows, as once, few, many or a class of expanded clone.

DNA: TGCGCCAGCAGTGAGTGGACTAGGTCGAATGAGCAGTTCTTC
CDR3: CASSEWTRSNEQFF
V: TRBV10-2
D: TRBD2
size: .
J: TRBJ2-1

DNA: TGCGCCAGCAGTCCGGTGGGAAGCCACAGGGCCACCGGGGAGCTGTTTTTT
CDR3: CASSPVGSHRATGELFF
V: TRBV5-1
D: .
size: .
J: TRBJ2-2

DNA: TGTGCCAGCTCACCCAGGCAGGGTTTGGCAGAGACCCAGTACTTC
CDR3: CASSPRQGLAETQYF
V: TRBV18
D: .
size: .
J: TRBJ2-5

DNA: TGTGCCAGCAGCCCTCCCCACACCGGGGAGCTGTTTTTT
CDR3: CASSPPHTGELFF
V: TRBV7-3
D: .
size: .
J: TRBJ2-2

DNA: TGTGCCAGCAGCTTAGATCCCGCTAGCAGCTACGAGCAGTACTTC
CDR3: CASSLDPASSYEQYF
V: TRBV11-2
D: .
size: .
J: TRBJ2-7

DNA: TGTGCCATCAAGTACCGACCCCACGACGACGAGCAGTACTTC
CDR3: CAIKYRPHDDEQYF
V: TRBV10-3
D: .
size: .
J: TRBJ2-7

DNA: TGCGCCAGCAGTCAACCGGGACAGGGGGCCGGTGAGCAGTTCTTC
CDR3: CASSQPGQGAGEQFF
V: TRBV5-1
D: TRBD1
size: .
J: TRBJ2-1

DNA: TGTGCCAGCAGCGTAGAGTCAGTCTACAATGAGCAGTTCTTC
CDR3: CASSVESVYNEQFF
V: TRBV9
D: .
size: .
J: TRBJ2-1

DNA: TGTGCCAGCAGCTTAGTAGGGACACAGAACAATGAGCAGTTCTTC
CDR3: CASSLVGTQNNEQFF
V: TRBV7-2
D: .
size: once
J: TRBJ2-1

DNA: TGCGCCAGCAGCTTGGCCGTCCCGGGGAGCGGGTTAACCTACGAGCAGTACTTC
CDR3: CASSLAVPGSGLTYEQYF
V: TRBV5-1
D: .
size: .
J: TRBJ2-7

DNA: TGCGCCAGCAGCGAAGGACAGTTCTATGGCTACACCTTC
CDR3: CASSEGQFYGYTF
V: TRBV10-2
D: .
size: .
J: TRBJ1-2

DNA: TGTGCCAGCAGCTTCGAACTAGCGGGAGCACATGAGCAGTTCTTC
CDR3: CASSFELAGAHEQFF
V: TRBV7-9
D: TRBD2
size: .
J: TRBJ2-1